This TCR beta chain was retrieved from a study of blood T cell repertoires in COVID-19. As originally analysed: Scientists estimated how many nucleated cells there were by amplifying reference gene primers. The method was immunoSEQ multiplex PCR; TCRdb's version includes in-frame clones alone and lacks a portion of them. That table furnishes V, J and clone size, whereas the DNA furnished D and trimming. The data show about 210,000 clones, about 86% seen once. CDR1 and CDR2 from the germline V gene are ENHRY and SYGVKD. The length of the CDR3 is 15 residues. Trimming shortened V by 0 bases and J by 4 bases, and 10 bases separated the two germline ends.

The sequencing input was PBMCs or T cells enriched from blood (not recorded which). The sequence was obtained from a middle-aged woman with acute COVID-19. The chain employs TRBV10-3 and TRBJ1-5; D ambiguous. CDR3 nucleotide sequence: TGTGCCATCAGTGAGTCTGTACAGTCTAATCAGCCCCAGCATTTT. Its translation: CAISESVQSNQPQHF.